A single sample is the source of the 26 T cell receptor beta chains below, sequenced in a study of T cell repertoires in cytomegalovirus infection (dated by TCRdb to about 2019). The treatment or condition label on this specimen signifies: in vitro stimulation with specific CMV peptide epitopes to enrich CMV-specific T cells. Instrument on record: Illumina HiSeq 1500. TCRdb ran its own pipeline on the public reads, namely fastp trimming at Q25 and MiXCR clone calling, and kept in-frame beta chains. For every CDR3 protein sequence, its rows merge into one entry that carries the most common genes and DNA. This sample lists 100,000 to 150,000 distinct CDR3 sequences; around 30% were detected once. The biggest ten clones account for approximately 59% of the sample. These receptors have no identified antigens. The sample in question was CD8+ T cells from cultured PBMCs, obtained from culture after CMV antigen stimulation. These receptors all come from a human donor in good health (CMV status not recorded). Some clones in this sample may be carry-over from other donors' samples.

The rearrangement joins TRBV12-3 or TRBV12-4 to TRBJ1-1; no firm D call. Trimming pared 0 bases from V and 2 bases from J, leaving 7 bases between. This CDR3 is 14 amino acids long. The CDR3 sequence: CASSLAIGNTEAFF. The CDR3 DNA reads TGTGCCAGCAGTTTAGCTATTGGTAACACTGAAGCTTTCTTT.

The rearrangement uses TRBV19 and TRBJ1-2, with D unresolved. V was pared by 10 bases and J by 6 bases, with 18 bases between. CDR1 LNHDA and CDR2 SQIVND come from the germline V gene (reference sequence). This CDR3 spans 13 amino acids. The CDR3 here is CAIPREGGHGYTF. Written as DNA, the CDR3 is TGTGCCATCCCGCGAGAAGGAGGACATGGCTACACCTTC. The full variable domain, with the rest looked up from reference TRBV19 and TRBJ1-2, is DGGITQSPKYLFRKEGQNVTLSCEQNLNHDAMYWYRQDPGQGLRLIYYSQIVNDFQKGDIAEGYSVSREKKESFPLTVTSAQKNPTAFYLCAIPREGGHGYTFGSGTRLTVV.

This rearrangement joins TRBV6-1 to TRBJ1-6; tentative D call: TRBD1 (6 bases). The CDR3 length is 14 residues. V dropped 6 bases and J dropped 10 bases, with 16 bases sitting between them. CDR1 is MNHNS and CDR2 is SASEGT in the germline V gene. The chain's CDR3 is CASRLWTEGSPLHF. In DNA, the CDR3 is TGTGCCAGCAGGCTTTGGACAGAGGGCTCACCCCTCCACTTT.

This clonotype was counted ten times or more. The V gene is TRBV2, the J gene TRBJ2-3; the match to TRBD1 covers 9 bases. The CDR3 loop spans 14 amino acids. Trimming took 5 bases from V and 6 from J; bases not matched to a gene: 6. CDR1 is SNHLY, CDR2 FYNNEI, per germline. CDR3 loop: CASSPGTGPDTQYF. The CDR3, as DNA: TGTGCCAGCAGTCCCGGGACAGGGCCCGATACGCAGTATTTT.

The V gene is TRBV28, the J gene TRBJ2-1, with 13 bases aligning to TRBD2. The ends lost 6 bases at V and 6 bases at J; junction bases unmatched: 8. CDR3 size: 16 residues. Per germline, CDR1 MDHEN and CDR2 SYDVKM. The CDR3, as DNA: TGTGCCAGCAGCTCCACTAGCGGGGGGGCGAGCAATGAGCAGTTCTTC. Encoded protein: CASSSTSGGASNEQFF.

This chain connects TRBV27 to TRBJ2-3; D is ambiguous. Germline loops: CDR1 MNHEY, CDR2 SMNVEV (reference sequence). CDR3 length: 14 amino acids. Trimming left V 4 bases short and J 0 bases short, with 8 bases between. CDR3 bases: TGTGCCAGCAGTTCGTTAACTAGCACAGATACGCAGTATTTT. This gives the protein CASSSLTSTDTQYF.

The rearrangement links TRBV10-3 to TRBJ1-5, with 7 bases that match TRBD1. Per germline, CDR1 ENHRY and CDR2 SYGVKD. The CDR3 has 13 amino acids. V trimming: 10 bases; J trimming: 4 bases; junction bases outside the gene matches: 7. CDR3: CATGDSLNQPQHF. CDR3 DNA: TGTGCCACCGGGGACAGTCTAAATCAGCCCCAGCATTTT.

V and J are TRBV6-5 and TRBJ2-5; D is unresolved. The CDR3 runs to 14 residues. The germline V gene has CDR1 MNHEY and CDR2 SVGAGI. The germline V and J ends were trimmed by 0 bases and 0 bases, with 5 bases remaining between them. CDR3 sequence (DNA): TGTGCCAGCAGTTACTCGACGTACCAAGAGACCCAGTACTTC. Translating it yields CASSYSTYQETQYF.

The chain uses TRBV4-3 and TRBJ1-6; no definite D call. In germline, CDR1 is LGHNA, CDR2 YSLEER. The CDR3 sequence is 14 residues long. V was shortened by 0 bases and J by 7 bases, with 7 bases between the two germline ends. CDR3 loop: CASSQERSNSPLHF. In DNA form, the CDR3 reads TGCGCCAGCAGCCAAGAAAGATCCAATTCACCCCTCCACTTT.

This clonotype appeared many times. The V and J genes are TRBV27 and TRBJ1-4; TRBD1 matches at 7 bases. CDR1 is MNHEY and CDR2 is SMNVEV in the germline V gene (reference sequence). The CDR3 consists of 22 residues. The trim removed 5 bases at V and 5 bases at J, leaving 29 bases unmatched. Here the CDR3 DNA reads TGTGCCAGCAGTCCCGGGACAGCGCTTGCCTGGGAGATCCCCCAGCCCAATGAAAAACTGTTTTTT. It codes for CASSPGTALAWEIPQPNEKLFF.

This clonotype was recorded many times. The chain has TRBV10-3 and TRBJ1-1; TRBD1 is a possible D gene (5 bases). V dropped 4 bases and J dropped 0 bases, with 12 bases sitting between them. CDR1 and CDR2 (germline): ENHRY, SYGVKD. This CDR3 contains 15 residues. CDR3 sequence: CAISAKGRVNTEAFF. In nucleotides, the CDR3 is TGTGCCATCAGTGCAAAGGGGCGCGTGAACACTGAAGCTTTCTTT.

This clonotype was detected a few times. This chain uses TRBV5-4 with TRBJ2-5, with D perhaps matching TRBD1 (5 bases). The germline V and J ends were trimmed by 10 bases and 0 bases, with 16 bases remaining between them. Germline-derived CDR1 and CDR2 are SGHNT and YYREEE (reference sequence). CDR3 size: 14 residues. The CDR3 DNA reads TGTGCCCCCCAAGCAGCAGGGTACCAAGAGACCCAGTACTTC. Residues: CAPQAAGYQETQYF.

This clonotype was seen only a few times. The genes are TRBV27 and TRBJ1-1, with D possibly being TRBD1 (5 bases). V was pared by 5 bases and J by 7 bases, with 17 bases between. The germline V gene encodes CDR1 MNHEY and CDR2 SMNVEV (reference sequence). CDR3 length: 14 amino acids. Here the CDR3 reads CASSPNRSGVEAFF. The CDR3 DNA follows: TGTGCCAGCAGTCCCAACAGGTCCGGGGTTGAAGCTTTCTTT.

The chain employs TRBV5-4 and TRBJ2-3; D remains ambiguous. The V gene's germline CDR1 is SGHNT and CDR2 YYREEE (reference sequence). The V gene lost 0 bases and the J gene lost 3 bases, with 5 bases spanning the gap. The CDR3 sequence is 13 residues long. The CDR3 region is CASSLDGTDTQYF. The CDR3 coding sequence is TGTGCCAGCAGCTTGGATGGGACAGATACGCAGTATTTT.

The table lists this clonotype with many counts. The chain employs TRBV7-3 and TRBJ1-1; D is possibly TRBD1 (5 bases). The germline gives CDR1 SGHTA, CDR2 FQGTGA. V dropped 0 bases and J dropped 5 bases, with 13 bases sitting between them. This CDR3 has 15 residues. CDR3 in DNA: TGTGCCAGCAGCTTAACGGGTCAGGGTGGGACTGAAGCTTTCTTT. Amino acids: CASSLTGQGGTEAFF.

The chain is built from TRBV29-1 and TRBJ1-6; TRBD1 matches at 8 bases. CDR3 length equals 13 residues. V shed 4 bases, J shed 8 bases, and the junction held 4 bases outside the gene matches. Germline CDR1 is SQVTM and CDR2 is ANQGSEA. In nucleotides, the CDR3 is TGCAGCGTTGGGCAGGGGGCGGATTCACCCCTCCACTTT. Its translation is CSVGQGADSPLHF.

The chain recombines TRBV12-3 or TRBV12-4 with TRBJ2-7, with D maybe TRBD1 (6 bases). The CDR3 extends over 12 amino acids. The V end lost 3 bases, the J end lost 5 bases, and 8 bases lay between the germline ends. This CDR3 reads CASSFWTDEQYF. In DNA form, the CDR3 reads TGTGCCAGCAGTTTTTGGACAGACGAGCAGTACTTC.

J is TRBJ2-1 and V is TRBV12-3 or TRBV12-4; 10 positions match TRBD2. V lost 3 bases and J lost 8; bases outside the gene matches: 13. CDR3 length equals 17 residues. The chain's CDR3 is CASSFRPLAGVLDEQFF. Here the CDR3 DNA reads TGTGCCAGCAGTTTCCGGCCTCTAGCGGGGGTTTTGGATGAGCAGTTCTTC.

At least ten counts were recorded for this clonotype. The rearrangement links TRBV6-1 to TRBJ1-1, with D possibly matching TRBD1 (6 bases). Deletions cut 6 bases from V and 8 bases from J, with 16 bases between. Germline lookup yields CDR1 MNHNS and CDR2 SASEGT. The CDR3 runs to 13 residues. CDR3 sequence reads: CASSDRSLWEAFF. DNA for the CDR3: TGTGCCAGCAGCGACAGGAGTTTATGGGAAGCTTTCTTT.

This clonotype has more than one count but fewer than ten. This chain connects TRBV9 to TRBJ2-1, with TRBD2 as a possible D gene (5 bases). V lost 4 bases, J lost 2 bases, and 19 bases lay in between. CDR3 size: 17 residues. In germline, CDR1 is SGDLS, CDR2 YYNGEE. For the CDR3, the DNA is TGTGCCAGCAGCCCCGCGGGTTCCGGGGTGGCCTACAATGAGCAGTTCTTC. Translating gives CASSPAGSGVAYNEQFF.

This chain links TRBV7-6 with TRBJ2-2; D is uncertain. The germline CDR1 and CDR2 sequences are SGHVS and FNYEAQ. The CDR3 covers 16 residues. With 0 bases removed from V and 3 bases from J, the gap between germline ends came to 11 bases. This chain's CDR3 is CASSLADGSYTGELFF. The CDR3 DNA reads as TGTGCCAGCAGCTTAGCCGACGGGTCTTACACCGGGGAGCTGTTTTTT.

The chain uses TRBV11-2 and TRBJ2-2; D is possibly TRBD1 or TRBD2 (5 bases each). Trimming removed 5 bases from V and 5 bases from J, with 9 bases in between. This CDR3 spans 13 amino acids. In germline, CDR1 is SGHAT, CDR2 FQNNGV. CDR3 DNA: TGTGCCAGCAGCCATTGGGGGACCGGGGAGCTGTTTTTT. Amino acid sequence: CASSHWGTGELFF.

Comments on this clonotype: The junction does not match germline at one end; this may be a read error. This sequence joins TRBV2 and TRBJ2-1; D may match TRBD1 or TRBD2 (6 bases each). This CDR3 has 16 residues. Germline lookup yields CDR1 SNHLY and CDR2 FYNNEI. The CDR3 sequence is CASSEGGAPAYNKQFF. DNA for the CDR3: TGTGCCAGCAGTGAAGGGGGGGCTCCCGCGTACAATAAGCAGTTCTTC.

This chain uses TRBV7-2 with TRBJ2-7; D remains ambiguous. With 2 bases removed from V and 6 bases from J, the gap between germline ends came to 14 bases. Germline CDR1 reads SGHTA; CDR2 reads FQGNSA. This CDR3 is built from 14 residues. In DNA form, the CDR3 reads TGTGCCAGCAGCTTAAATTTGCAGGTTGGCGAGCAGTACTTC. Translated, it gives CASSLNLQVGEQYF.

This clonotype was recorded a few times. The genes are TRBV20-1 and TRBJ1-1; D possibly corresponds to TRBD1 (6 bases). The CDR3 sequence is 16 residues long. Germline-derived CDR1 and CDR2 are DFQATT and SNEGSKA (reference sequence). The V end lost 6 bases, the J end lost 3 bases, and 23 bases lay between the germline ends. The CDR3 loop reads CSARGVDSGGDTEAFF. CDR3 nucleotides: TGCAGTGCACGGGGCGTGGACAGCGGGGGGGACACTGAAGCTTTCTTT.

The chain is built from TRBV11-2 and TRBJ2-1, with D unresolved. Germline V gene data show CDR1 as SGHAT and CDR2 as FQNNGV. The CDR3 runs 12 residues. V was pared by 2 bases and J by 11 bases, with 10 bases between. CDR3 loop: CASSLSLSQQFF. The DNA of the CDR3 is TGTGCCAGCAGCTTAAGTTTGTCCCAGCAGTTCTTC.